What follows are 21 T cell receptor beta chains derived from one specimen sequenced in a study of CD8 T cells in Susac syndrome. Random hexamers primed reverse transcription of about 0.45 to 1 ug RNA. TCRdb independently ran MiXCR on the immunoSEQ multiplex PCR reads; one entry per CDR3 protein. The data contain roughly 100,000 distinct CDR3 sequences, roughly 94% of them seen just once; the ten biggest clones take up 0.41%. The sequencing sample was made of CD8+ T cells from PBMCs. These receptors all stem from a human donor with Susac syndrome.

This chain joins TRBV20-1 and TRBJ2-7; tentatively, D is TRBD1 or TRBD2 (5 bases each). Trimming shortened V by 1 base and J by 2 bases, and 9 bases separated the two germline ends. CDR1 is DFQATT, CDR2 SNEGSKA, per germline (reference sequence). The length of the CDR3 is 13 residues. This CDR3 reads CSARAGRTYEQYF. CDR3 DNA: TGCAGTGCTAGAGCGGGGCGCACCTACGAGCAGTACTTC.

This chain links TRBV24-1 with TRBJ2-1; 7 positions match TRBD1. V gave up 3 bases and J gave up 5 bases; unmatched junction bases: 9. Germline CDR1 KGHDR, CDR2 SFDVKD. The length of the CDR3 is 16 residues. The chain's CDR3 is CATSDPLTTGHNEQFF. As DNA, the CDR3 is TGTGCCACCAGTGATCCCCTGACGACAGGGCACAATGAGCAGTTCTTC.

J is TRBJ2-5 and V is TRBV5-6; D is perhaps TRBD1 or TRBD2 (5 bases each). The CDR3 sequence is 14 residues long. The ends were cut back, 3 bases at V and 0 bases at J, with 9 bases in the middle. Germline values: CDR1 SGHDT, CDR2 YYEEEE. CDR3 nucleotides: TGTGCCAGCAGCTGGGGGACGAACCAAGAGACCCAGTACTTC. As protein: CASSWGTNQETQYF.

The CDR3 spells CASSSIRTEDTEAFF. CDR3 DNA sequence: TGTGCCAGCAGTTCGATTAGGACGGAGGACACTGAAGCTTTCTTT. The V and J genes are TRBV12-3 or TRBV12-4 and TRBJ1-1; D not certain. The CDR3 length is 15 residues. V was clipped by 4 bases and J by 3 bases, with 15 bases between them.

V and J are TRBV29-1 and TRBJ1-4, with TRBD1 matching 9 bases. The CDR3 length is 16 residues. Unmatched junction bases numbered 8, after V lost 6 bases and J lost 0 bases. CDR1 and CDR2 (germline): SQVTM, ANQGSEA. Here the CDR3 reads CSVALTGGPTNEKLFF. The CDR3 nucleotides are TGCAGCGTCGCCTTGACAGGGGGACCAACTAATGAAAAACTGTTTTTT.

The CDR3 DNA follows: TGCGCCAGCAGCCACGCCCGCGAGGTGGCCACCGCCAACTCCCATGAGGCTTATCAGCCCCAGCATTTT. Residues: CASSHAREVATANSHEAYQPQHF. The V and J genes are TRBV4-1 and TRBJ1-5; D call uncertain. The CDR3 length is 23 residues. V was clipped by 3 bases and J by 5 bases, with 38 bases between them. Germline values: CDR1 MGHRA, CDR2 YSYEKL.

The chain carries TRBV20-1 and TRBJ2-1; D might be TRBD1 or TRBD2, each matching 6 bases. This CDR3 is built from 13 residues. CDR1 and CDR2 (germline): DFQATT, SNEGSKA (reference sequence). Trimming stripped 1 base from V and 9 bases from J, with 13 bases between. CDR3 coding DNA: TGCAGTGCTAGAGTCCTGGGGGGCGTTGAGCAGTTCTTC. This encodes CSARVLGGVEQFF.

This chain connects TRBV12-3 or TRBV12-4 to TRBJ2-3; 13 bases align to TRBD2. Losses at the gene ends were 6 bases for V and 6 bases for J; bases not matched to a gene: 3. The CDR3 length is 14 residues. The CDR3 region has the DNA TGTGCCAGCAGGACTAGCGGGGGGCTGGATACGCAGTATTTT. Translation gives CASRTSGGLDTQYF.

J is TRBJ2-2 and V is TRBV20-1; D is undetermined. This CDR3 contains 13 residues. Germline CDR1 is DFQATT and CDR2 is SNEGSKA (reference sequence). V was trimmed by 6 bases and J by 0 bases, leaving 8 bases between them. The CDR3 is CSALDSNTGELFF. As DNA, the CDR3 is TGCAGTGCCCTCGATTCGAACACCGGGGAGCTGTTTTTT.

The chain uses TRBV3-1 and TRBJ2-3; the match to TRBD2 covers 7 bases. The V and J ends lost 3 bases and 1 base, in that order; junction bases with no gene match: 10. CDR1 is LGHDT and CDR2 is YNNKEL in the germline V gene (reference sequence). The CDR3 runs 17 residues. CDR3 coding DNA: TGTGCCAGCAGCCACCAACCCTCTAGCGGCGGCACAGATACGCAGTATTTT. As protein: CASSHQPSSGGTDTQYF.

V usage is TRBV5-1 and J usage is TRBJ2-5; maybe TRBD2 (6 bases). Germline loops: CDR1 SGHRS, CDR2 YFSETQ. The CDR3 spans 14 residues. Between the trimmed V and J ends, which lost 0 bases and 5 bases, there was a span of 11 bases. The CDR3 nucleotides read TGCGCCAGCAGCTTGGAACCGGGGGAGGAGACCCAGTACTTC. Its protein product is CASSLEPGEETQYF.

V and J are TRBV20-1 and TRBJ1-5; 7 nucleotides align to TRBD1. J lost 2 bases, V lost 3 bases, and 7 bases had no gene match. There are 15 residues in the CDR3. Germline CDR1 DFQATT, CDR2 SNEGSKA (reference sequence). CDR3 bases: TGCAGTGCTAGCGGAGACACAGGGGGCAATCAGCCCCAGCATTTT. Translating gives CSASGDTGGNQPQHF.

V is TRBV5-4 and J is TRBJ2-5, with 10 nucleotides matching TRBD2. The CDR3 totals 14 residues. Per the germline V gene, CDR1 is SGHNT and CDR2 is YYREEE (reference sequence). V was clipped by 3 bases and J by 5 bases; unmatched bases: 4. CDR3 DNA sequence: TGTGCCAGCAGCTACCTAGCGGGGGACGAGACCCAGTACTTC. Translated: CASSYLAGDETQYF.

The J gene is TRBJ2-7, the V gene TRBV27; 11 nucleotides agree with TRBD1. Trimming took 5 bases from V and 2 from J; bases not matched to a gene: 5. From germline, CDR1 is MNHEY and CDR2 SMNVEV (reference sequence). The CDR3 runs 15 residues. CDR3 sequence (DNA): TGTGCCAGCAGTCCCCCGGGACAGGGGGCCTACGAGCAGTACTTC. Translating it yields CASSPPGQGAYEQYF.

CDR3 in amino acids: CSATPTGPHLDTQYF. In nucleotides, the CDR3 is TGCAGTGCTACCCCGACAGGGCCTCATTTAGATACGCAGTATTTT. The chain couples TRBV20-1 to TRBJ2-3; 7 bases line up with TRBD1. CDR1 DFQATT and CDR2 SNEGSKA come from the germline V gene (reference sequence). CDR3 length: 15 residues. Trimming cost V 4 bases and J 5 bases; bases outside gene matches: 12.

The genes are TRBV12-2 and TRBJ2-7; the D segment call TRBD1 is taken from the table without a DNA check. TRBV12-2 is shown as a pseudogene. CDR3 length: 12 amino acids. The CDR3 protein is CASLGPGYEQYF. For the CDR3, the DNA is TGTGCAAGTCTGGGCCCGGGCTACGAGCAGTACTTC.

The chain couples TRBV9 to TRBJ2-4, with 7 bases lining up with TRBD2. The CDR3 has 14 amino acids. Germline CDR1 SGDLS, CDR2 YYNGEE. V lost 0 bases, J lost 8 bases, and 5 bases stayed unmatched. The CDR3: CASSVGGGTDIQYF. The CDR3 DNA reads TGTGCCAGCAGCGTAGGGGGAGGGACGGACATTCAGTACTTC.

The chain recombines TRBV27 with TRBJ2-7; D possibly corresponds to TRBD1 (5 bases). This CDR3 is 15 amino acids long. The germline V and J ends were trimmed by 0 bases and 2 bases, with 11 bases remaining between them. Germline-derived CDR1 and CDR2 are MNHEY and SMNVEV (reference sequence). The CDR3 coding sequence is TGTGCCAGCAGTTTATCGTGGACAACAGCCTACGAGCAGTACTTC. Amino acids: CASSLSWTTAYEQYF.

The chain uses TRBV12-3 or TRBV12-4 and TRBJ2-7; TRBD2 matches 9 bases. With 5 bases clipped from V and 3 bases from J, the junction kept 8 bases outside the gene matches. The CDR3 is 15 amino acids. CDR3 loop: CASSPPGLAVYEQYF. DNA for the CDR3: TGTGCCAGCAGTCCTCCGGGACTAGCTGTCTACGAGCAGTACTTC.

The genes are TRBV7-9 and TRBJ2-3, with D tentatively TRBD2 (6 bases). CDR1 SEHNR and CDR2 FQNEAQ come from the germline V gene (reference sequence). This CDR3 is 15 amino acids long. V shed 6 bases and J shed 1 base, with 14 bases lying between them. As DNA, the CDR3 is TGTGCCAGCAGGTCGGCGGGGTCCCGCACAGATACGCAGTATTTT. Amino acid sequence: CASRSAGSRTDTQYF.

The V gene is TRBV20-1, the J gene TRBJ2-7; D is unresolved. V was shortened by 0 bases and J by 2 bases, with 8 bases between the two germline ends. Germline lookup yields CDR1 DFQATT and CDR2 SNEGSKA (reference sequence). This CDR3 has 13 amino acids. CDR3 residues: CSAREGRAYEQYF. The CDR3 DNA reads TGCAGTGCTAGAGAGGGCCGAGCCTACGAGCAGTACTTC.